This TCR beta chain was found in a study of T cells in Graves' hyperthyroidism and ophthalmopathy. Regarding the study as a whole: Appearing also in blood were most of the thyroid clonotypes expanded above 0.001. Ophthalmopathy was separated from stable hyperthyroidism by a 13 V-J model.

As concerns this clonotype: The antigen is not known. Germline and junction disagree at one end, which may indicate a read error.

The study left out patients who had uncontrolled infection, other autoimmune disease, pregnancy or lactation. Fresh peripheral blood, roughly 10 ml, was the source of the PBMCs. Using RNA transcripts as the source, TCR beta CDR3 regions were amplified. A set of HTBI primers served as the primers for a first-round RT-PCR of the TCR CDR3. A single record per CDR3 protein comes from TCRdb applying MiXCR to the multiplex PCR reads. The sample comprises some 510,000 distinct CDR3 sequences, 20% to 25% of which are singletons, and 26% rests with the top ten. Sequenced: blood. This clonotype was obtained from a man between 18 and 35 years old with Graves' hyperthyroidism.

Written as DNA, the CDR3 is TGCAGTGCTAAGAACGGAAACATCGGGGAGCTGTTTTTT. This sequence encodes CSAKNGNIGELFF. This chain uses TRBV20-1 with TRBJ2-2; D is unclear. The CDR3 is made up of 13 amino acids. The germline V gene encodes CDR1 DFQATT and CDR2 SNEGSKA (reference sequence).